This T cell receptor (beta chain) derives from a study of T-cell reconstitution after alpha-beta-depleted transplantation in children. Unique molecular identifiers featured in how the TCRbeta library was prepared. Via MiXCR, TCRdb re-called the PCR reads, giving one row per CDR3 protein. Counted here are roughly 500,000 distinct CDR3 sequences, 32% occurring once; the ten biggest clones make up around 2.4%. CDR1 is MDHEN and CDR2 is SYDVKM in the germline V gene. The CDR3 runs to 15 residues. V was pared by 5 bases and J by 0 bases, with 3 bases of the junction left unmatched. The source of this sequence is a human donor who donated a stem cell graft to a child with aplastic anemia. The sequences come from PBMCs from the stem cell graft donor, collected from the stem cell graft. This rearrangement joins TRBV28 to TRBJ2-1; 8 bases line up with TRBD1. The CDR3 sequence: CASSQGTGSYNEQFF. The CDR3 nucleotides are TGTGCCAGCAGTCAGGGGACAGGCTCCTACAATGAGCAGTTCTTC.